Each of the 30 T cell receptor beta chains below was sequenced from the same sample in a study of blood T cells in healthy people across ages. Together with a sample-barcoded 5' primer, a J-beta primer mix was included in a second PCR lasting roughly 6 to 12 cycles. One entry per CDR3 protein, called by TCRdb with MiXCR from the 5' RACE reads. In the table there are about 1.6 million distinct CDR3 sequences, about 32% of which are singletons. The source material was blood. The receptors were sampled from a woman in her 30s in good health.

This chain connects TRBV20-1 to TRBJ1-5; no definite D call. Trimming took off 4 bases at V and 1 base at J, with 8 bases between the two ends. Germline V gene lookup returns CDR1 DFQATT and CDR2 SNEGSKA (reference sequence). This CDR3 is built from 13 residues. CDR3 protein: CSATDLSNQPQHF. The CDR3 region has the DNA TGCAGTGCTACGGACTTGAGCAATCAGCCCCAGCATTTT.

This clonotype was counted between two and nine times. The chain combines TRBV7-9 with TRBJ1-1; no clear D gene. Germline CDR1 SEHNR, CDR2 FQNEAQ (reference sequence). The CDR3 loop spans 15 amino acids. Between the trimmed V and J ends, which lost 6 bases and 1 base, there was a span of 15 bases. In DNA form, the CDR3 reads TGTGCCAGCAGTTTCTTCACAGACCCGAACACTGAAGCTTTCTTT. Its translation is CASSFFTDPNTEAFF.

V usage is TRBV30 and J usage is TRBJ2-3; 7 positions agree with TRBD2. V lost 4 bases, J lost 0 bases, and 7 bases stayed unmatched. The CDR3 length is 15 residues. Per the germline V gene, CDR1 is GTSNPN and CDR2 is SVGIG (reference sequence). CDR3 region: CAWTPLAVSTDTQYF. The CDR3 DNA reads as TGTGCCTGGACCCCCCTAGCGGTTAGCACAGATACGCAGTATTTT.

This clonotype was counted a few times. This chain connects TRBV25-1 to TRBJ2-7, with TRBD1 matching over 9 bases. Germline V CDR1 and CDR2: MGHDK, SYGVNS. Germline trimming cut 4 bases from V and 0 bases from J; bases unmatched to any gene: 4. The CDR3 contains 15 residues. Here the CDR3 DNA reads TGTGCCAGCAGTGCGAACAGGGGGCTCTCCTACGAGCAGTACTTC. Its translation: CASSANRGLSYEQYF.

This clonotype has a handful of counts. V and J are TRBV7-9 and TRBJ1-4; tentative D call: TRBD1 (5 bases). V lost 4 bases, J lost 5 bases, and 11 bases lay in between. Germline values: CDR1 SEHNR, CDR2 FQNEAQ (reference sequence). This CDR3 spans 14 amino acids. CDR3 nucleotide sequence: TGTGCCAGCAGCTCCCCGGGGGGGAATGAAAAACTGTTTTTT. This translates into CASSSPGGNEKLFF.

This clonotype was seen a handful of times. This chain joins TRBV15 and TRBJ2-7, with D perhaps TRBD2 (7 bases). CDR3 length: 13 amino acids. V gave up 5 bases and J gave up 1 base, with 9 bases separating them. The germline V gene encodes CDR1 LNHNV and CDR2 YYDKDF (reference sequence). Written as DNA, the CDR3 is TGTGCCACCAGCGGGGGGGCTTCCTACGAGCAGTACTTC. This sequence encodes CATSGGASYEQYF.

This chain links TRBV7-2 with TRBJ1-1, with D unclear. The CDR3 loop spans 12 amino acids. CDR1 and CDR2 from the germline V gene are SGHTA and FQGNSA. V lost 3 bases, J lost 8 bases, and 10 bases lay in between. The CDR3 loop reads CASSFVRGEAFF. CDR3 nucleotide sequence: TGTGCCAGCAGCTTTGTGCGAGGGGAAGCTTTCTTT.

This clonotype was detected ten times or more. The chain employs TRBV5-1 and TRBJ2-3; 11 bases align to TRBD2. With 4 bases clipped from V and 2 bases from J, the junction kept 3 bases outside the gene matches. This CDR3 region has 15 residues. The germline gives CDR1 SGHRS, CDR2 YFSETQ. CDR3 region: CASSRLAGPTDTQYF. The CDR3 DNA sequence: TGCGCCAGCAGCAGACTAGCGGGGCCCACAGATACGCAGTATTTT.

This chain uses TRBV30 with TRBJ2-7; a possible D gene is TRBD1 (5 bases). CDR3 length: 12 amino acids. The germline V gene encodes CDR1 GTSNPN and CDR2 SVGIG (reference sequence). Trimming took 2 bases from V and 4 from J, leaving 9 bases between them. The CDR3 protein is CAWSLQGYEQYF. The CDR3 DNA is TGTGCCTGGAGTCTCCAGGGATACGAGCAGTACTTC. Drawing the rest from reference TRBV30 and TRBJ2-7, the complete variable domain is SQTIHQWPATLVQPVGSPLSLECTVEGTSNPNLYWYRQAAGRGLQLLFYSVGIGQISSEVPQNLSASRPQDRQFILSSKKLLLSDSGFYLCAWSLQGYEQYFGPGTRLTVT.

About this clonotype: Germline is not matched at one junction end, which may reflect a read error. The V gene is TRBV5-5, the J gene TRBJ1-4; D unclear. Germline V CDR1 and CDR2: SGHKS, YYEKEE (reference sequence). The CDR3 is 16 amino acids. CDR3 sequence: CASSLDGITANEELFF. DNA of the CDR3: TGTGCCAGCAGCTTGGATGGGATTACAGCTAATGAAGAACTGTTTTTT.

The chain combines TRBV7-3 with TRBJ2-3, with TRBD2 identical over 12 bases. This CDR3 contains 15 residues. After removal of 2 bases from V and 6 bases from J, the junction contained 3 bases not matched to a gene. Germline V gives CDR1 SGHTA, CDR2 FQGTGA. In DNA, the CDR3 is TGTGCCAGCAGCTTAGAGGGACTAGCGGGCGATACGCAGTATTTT. Encoded protein: CASSLEGLAGDTQYF.

This chain uses TRBV20-1 with TRBJ2-1; 9 positions match TRBD2. CDR3 length: 15 residues. With 8 bases clipped from V and 6 bases from J, the junction kept 14 bases outside the gene matches. Germline V gives CDR1 DFQATT, CDR2 SNEGSKA (reference sequence). CDR3 loop: CSPLEAAGGSNEQFF. CDR3 nucleotides: TGCAGTCCCCTCGAGGCGGCGGGGGGGAGCAATGAGCAGTTCTTC.

The chain carries TRBV4-1 and TRBJ1-3, with D perhaps matching TRBD1 (5 bases). This CDR3 comprises 17 residues. CDR1 MGHRA and CDR2 YSYEKL come from the germline V gene. V was clipped by 4 bases and J by 4 bases, with 20 bases between them. CDR3 DNA sequence: TGCGCCAGCAGCCTTCAAACGGGGGGAGCAAAGGGAAACACCATATATTTT. Residues: CASSLQTGGAKGNTIYF.

The sample holds a few counts of this clonotype. The J gene is TRBJ2-7, the V gene TRBV12-3 or TRBV12-4; D is unclear. Trimming removed 2 bases at V and 9 bases at J, with 11 bases between. CDR3 size: 12 residues. The CDR3 loop reads CASSLSAPPQYF. Written as DNA, the CDR3 is TGTGCCAGCAGTTTATCCGCGCCTCCGCAGTACTTC.

This clonotype was found a few times. The gene calls are TRBV27 and TRBJ2-7; D is ambiguous. The CDR3 length is 14 residues. V was shortened by 4 bases and J by 1 base, with 11 bases between the two germline ends. Per germline, CDR1 MNHEY and CDR2 SMNVEV (reference sequence). In DNA, the CDR3 is TGTGCCAGCAGTTCCCGGGCAGCATCCTACGAGCAGTACTTC. The encoded protein is CASSSRAASYEQYF.

To note about this clonotype: A read error is possible here, since a much larger clone lies one base away. V usage is TRBV7-3 and J usage is TRBJ2-1; D gene unclear. The length of the CDR3 is 16 residues. V was cut by 4 bases and J by 2 bases, with 15 bases left in between. Germline loops: CDR1 SGHTA, CDR2 FQGTGA. CDR3 coding DNA: TGTGCCAGCAGCTCATCGGGCCTAGGGACCTACAATGAGCAGTTCTTC. This codes for CASSSSGLGTYNEQFF.

Only a few counts were recorded for this clonotype. V is TRBV27 and J is TRBJ2-7; 7 positions match TRBD1. Trimming at V came to 6 bases and at J to 2 bases, leaving 7 bases not matched to a gene. Germline CDR1 and CDR2: MNHEY and SMNVEV (reference sequence). This CDR3 spans 14 amino acids. CDR3 DNA: TGTGCCAGCAGCCGACAGGGTAGAGCCTACGAGCAGTACTTC. This gives the protein CASSRQGRAYEQYF.

This chain links TRBV7-9 with TRBJ1-1, with 7 bases aligning to TRBD1. The CDR3 totals 15 residues. Losses at the gene ends were 1 base for V and 3 bases for J; bases not matched to a gene: 5. Germline CDR1 SEHNR, CDR2 FQNEAQ (reference sequence). In DNA, the CDR3 is TGTGCCAGCAGCTTAGGGACAGGAAGGTACACTGAAGCTTTCTTT. Encoded protein: CASSLGTGRYTEAFF.

The V gene is TRBV29-1, the J gene TRBJ1-5; D perhaps matches TRBD1 (6 bases). Germline loops: CDR1 SQVTM, CDR2 ANQGSEA. The CDR3 has 13 residues. The V end lost 4 bases, the J end lost 5 bases, and 12 bases lay between the germline ends. The CDR3 reads CSVAGGRDQPQHF. Written as DNA, the CDR3 is TGCAGCGTTGCGGGGGGCAGGGATCAGCCCCAGCATTTT.

A remark on this clonotype: One end of the junction fails to match germline, which may point to a read error. The chain links TRBV7-8 to TRBJ1-1; D possibly corresponds to TRBD1 (6 bases). CDR3 size: 16 residues. Germline loops: CDR1 SGHVS, CDR2 FQNEAQ. CDR3 region: CAGSPPPGGASPEAFF. The CDR3 nucleotides read TGTGCCGGCAGCCCACCCCCTGGGGGCGCGAGCCCTGAAGCTTTCTTT.

J is TRBJ2-1 and V is TRBV25-1, with 8 bases matching TRBD2. With 10 bases clipped from V and 4 bases from J, the junction kept 6 bases outside the gene matches. Germline V gene lookup returns CDR1 MGHDK and CDR2 SYGVNS. The CDR3 has 13 amino acids. The chain's CDR3 is CATIGLAYNEQFF. In DNA form, the CDR3 reads TGTGCCACCATAGGACTAGCTTACAATGAGCAGTTCTTC.

This clonotype was seen a few times. This sequence joins TRBV5-5 and TRBJ2-1, with 8 positions matching TRBD2. V lost 0 bases to trimming and J lost 9 bases; unmatched junction nucleotides: 8. The length of the CDR3 is 15 residues. Per germline, CDR1 SGHKS and CDR2 YYEKEE (reference sequence). This CDR3 is CASSLAGGRGGEQFF. In nucleotides, the CDR3 is TGTGCCAGCAGCTTGGCGGGGGGGCGCGGTGGTGAGCAGTTCTTC.

This chain uses TRBV5-6 with TRBJ2-3; 12 bases agree with TRBD2. J was trimmed by 0 bases and V by 5 bases; bases with no gene match: 10. This CDR3 has 18 residues. Germline CDR1 and CDR2: SGHDT and YYEEEE. Here the CDR3 reads CASSRGLAGRLSTDTQYF. DNA of the CDR3: TGTGCCAGCAGTCGTGGACTAGCGGGGCGCCTTAGCACAGATACGCAGTATTTT.

In this sample, this clonotype turned up a few times. The chain links TRBV20-1 to TRBJ2-1, with TRBD2 identical over 13 bases. CDR1 and CDR2 from the germline V gene are DFQATT and SNEGSKA (reference sequence). Unmatched junction bases numbered 11, after V lost 6 bases and J lost 9 bases. CDR3 size: 15 residues. CDR3 sequence reads: CSAPGGLAGVFEQFF. The CDR3 nucleotides read TGCAGTGCCCCAGGCGGACTAGCGGGAGTTTTTGAGCAGTTCTTC.

Of note for this clonotype: This may come from a read error, since a much larger clone is one base off. The V and J genes are TRBV13 and TRBJ2-3, with 9 positions matching TRBD2. The trim removed 4 bases at V and 6 bases at J, leaving 5 bases unmatched. The CDR3 has 14 residues. The germline CDR1 and CDR2 sequences are PRHDT and FYEKMQ (reference sequence). CDR3 amino acids: CASSSRLAADTQYF. CDR3 sequence (DNA): TGTGCCAGCAGCTCAAGACTAGCGGCGGATACGCAGTATTTT.

The CDR3, as DNA: TGTGCCAGCAGCGTAGTACTCGGGGAGCTGTTTTTT. Translation: CASSVVLGELFF. The rearrangement joins TRBV9 to TRBJ2-2; no clear D. Germline V CDR1 and CDR2: SGDLS, YYNGEE. CDR3 length: 12 amino acids. Trimming shortened V by 0 bases and J by 7 bases, and 4 bases separated the two germline ends.

This clonotype is a singleton in its sample. A much larger clonotype is one base distant, so this may be a read error. The chain recombines TRBV12-3 or TRBV12-4 with TRBJ2-4; D uncertain. The DNA end lines up better with TRBJ2-7; the J call may be wrong. The CDR3 covers 12 residues. The CDR3, as DNA: TGTGCCAGCAGTCTCCTATCCCACGAGCAGTACTTC. Amino acid sequence: CASSLLSHEQYF.

This chain links TRBV29-1 with TRBJ1-1, with D tentatively TRBD1 (5 bases). V shed 1 base and J shed 4 bases, with 13 bases lying between them. Per germline, CDR1 SQVTM and CDR2 ANQGSEA. CDR3 length: 14 amino acids. CDR3 DNA: TGCAGCGTTGAAGGCAGGGCCCTGAGCACTGAAGCTTTCTTT. Encoded protein: CSVEGRALSTEAFF.

This sequence joins TRBV3-1 and TRBJ2-6; the D is unclear. Germline loops: CDR1 LGHDT, CDR2 YNNKEL (reference sequence). There are 17 residues in the CDR3. The ends were cut back, 0 bases at V and 4 bases at J, with 13 bases in the middle. CDR3 DNA: TGTGCCAGCAGCCAAGATATGGCGGTTTCCGGGGCCAACGTCCTGACTTTC. It is translated as CASSQDMAVSGANVLTF. Using reference TRBV3-1 and TRBJ2-6 for the parts outside the CDR3, the full variable domain is DTAVSQTPKYLVTQMGNDKSIKCEQNLGHDTMYWYKQDSKKFLKIMFSYNNKELIINETVPNRFSPKSPDKAHLNLHINSLELGDSAVYFCASSQDMAVSGANVLTFGAGSRLTVL.

This clonotype has only a few counts. The chain employs TRBV6-1 and TRBJ1-5, with 9 bases lining up with TRBD1. V dropped 7 bases and J dropped 4; count of bases not matched to a gene: 8. Germline CDR1 MNHNS, CDR2 SASEGT. This CDR3 has 15 amino acids. The CDR3: CASTPQDRGNQPQHF. The DNA for the CDR3 is TGTGCCAGCACCCCACAGGACAGGGGTAATCAGCCCCAGCATTTT.